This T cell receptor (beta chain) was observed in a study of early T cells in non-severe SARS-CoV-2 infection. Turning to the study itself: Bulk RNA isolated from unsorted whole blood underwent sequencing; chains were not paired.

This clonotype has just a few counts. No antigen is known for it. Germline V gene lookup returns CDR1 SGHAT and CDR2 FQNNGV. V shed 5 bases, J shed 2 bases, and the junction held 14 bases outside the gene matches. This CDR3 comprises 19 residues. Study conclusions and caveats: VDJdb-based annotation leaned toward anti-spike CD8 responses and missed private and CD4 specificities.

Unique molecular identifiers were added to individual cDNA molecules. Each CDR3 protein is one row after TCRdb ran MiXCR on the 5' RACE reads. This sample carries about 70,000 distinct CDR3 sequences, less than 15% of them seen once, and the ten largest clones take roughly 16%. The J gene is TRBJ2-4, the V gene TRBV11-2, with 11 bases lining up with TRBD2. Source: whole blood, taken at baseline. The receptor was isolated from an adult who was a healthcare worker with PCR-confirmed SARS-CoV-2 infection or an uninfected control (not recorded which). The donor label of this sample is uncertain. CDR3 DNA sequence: TGTGCCAGCAGCGCCACTAGCGGGGGCTCCCGGGTGACCAAAAACATTCAGTACTTC. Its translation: CASSATSGGSRVTKNIQYF.